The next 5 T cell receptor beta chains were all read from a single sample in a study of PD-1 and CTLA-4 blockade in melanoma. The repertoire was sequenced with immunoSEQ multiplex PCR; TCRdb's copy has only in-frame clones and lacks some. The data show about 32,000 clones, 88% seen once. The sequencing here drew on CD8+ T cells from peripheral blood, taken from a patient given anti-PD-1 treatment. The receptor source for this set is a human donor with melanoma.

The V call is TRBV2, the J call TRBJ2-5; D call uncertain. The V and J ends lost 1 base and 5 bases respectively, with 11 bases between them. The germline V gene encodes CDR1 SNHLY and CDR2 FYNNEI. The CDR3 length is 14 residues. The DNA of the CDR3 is TGTGCCAGCAGTGAAGAGAGCAGGTCCGAGACCCAGTACTTC. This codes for CASSEESRSETQYF.

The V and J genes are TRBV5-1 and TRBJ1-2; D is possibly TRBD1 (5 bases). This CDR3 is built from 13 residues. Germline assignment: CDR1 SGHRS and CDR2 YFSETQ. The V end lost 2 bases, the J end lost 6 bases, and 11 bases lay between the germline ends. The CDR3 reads CASSFDGGDGYTF. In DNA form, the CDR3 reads TGCGCCAGCAGCTTTGACGGGGGGGATGGCTACACCTTC. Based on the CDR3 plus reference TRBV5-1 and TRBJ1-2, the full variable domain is KAGVTQTPRYLIKTRGQQVTLSCSPISGHRSVSWYQQTPGQGLQFLFEYFSETQRNKGNFPGRFSGRQFSNSRSEMNVSTLELGDSALYLCASSFDGGDGYTFGSGTRLTVV.

CDR3 nucleotides: TGTGCCAGCAGCTTTCTAGGACAGGCTGCTAATGAAAAACTGTTTTTT. Translation: CASSFLGQAANEKLFF. The chain uses TRBV7-9 and TRBJ1-4; 7 nucleotides agree with TRBD1. The trim removed 3 bases at V and 3 bases at J, leaving 7 bases unmatched. This CDR3 has 16 residues. Germline CDR1 is SEHNR and CDR2 is FQNEAQ (reference sequence).

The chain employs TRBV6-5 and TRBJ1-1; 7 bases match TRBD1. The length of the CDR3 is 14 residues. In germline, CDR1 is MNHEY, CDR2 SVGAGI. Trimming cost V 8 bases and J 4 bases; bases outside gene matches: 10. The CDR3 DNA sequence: TGTGCCAGCGGCCTTAGGGGGCTGGGCACTGAAGCTTTCTTT. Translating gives CASGLRGLGTEAFF.

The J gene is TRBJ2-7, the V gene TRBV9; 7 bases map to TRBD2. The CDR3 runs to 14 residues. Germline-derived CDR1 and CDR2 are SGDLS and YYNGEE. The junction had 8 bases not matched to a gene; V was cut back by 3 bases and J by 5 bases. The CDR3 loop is CASSGGSHGDEQYF. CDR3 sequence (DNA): TGTGCCAGCAGCGGCGGGAGCCATGGGGACGAGCAGTACTTC.